These T cell receptor beta chains were read from a single sample in a study of human T cells and chemical hapten exposure. TCRdb recomputed calls from the RACE reads with MiXCR, one row per CDR3 protein. The data hold around 82,000 distinct CDR3 sequences, with 6.5% to 8.5% observed a single time. Sample: whole blood, taken in connection with sensitization to the hapten diphenylcyclopropenone (DPC). The receptors stem from a woman aged 25 to 39 with alopecia areata. Some clones in this sample may be carry-over from other donors' samples. Each CDR3 is given with its conserved first and last residue. The order of the fields is V gene, J gene, D gene, clone size, CDR3 DNA, CDR3 protein. A D gene is named only where the DNA matches it firmly. Only part of the rows carry a size: once, few, many, or a class if the clone is expanded.

TRBV29-1	TRBJ2-3	-	-	TGCAGCGTTGACTCGCCGGTAATCACAGATACGCAGTATTTT	CSVDSPVITDTQYF
TRBV20-1	TRBJ1-1	TRBD1	few	TGCAGTGCTAGAAAGGACAGGGCGGGAACTGAAGCTTTCTTT	CSARKDRAGTEAFF
TRBV6-5	TRBJ1-6	-	-	TGTGCCAGCAGTGGACGGACTGATTCACCCCTCCACTTT	CASSGRTDSPLHF
TRBV12-3/TRBV12-4	TRBJ2-3	-	few	-	CASSRPGQFFGDTQYF
TRBV9	TRBJ1-1	-	-	TGTGCCAGCAGCGTAGTAGACAGGCTAGGGATGGACACTGAAGCTTTCTTT	CASSVVDRLGMDTEAFF
TRBV6-6	TRBJ1-2	-	many	TGTGCCAGCAGTTACTCAATGGGGGGCGTCGATGGCTACACCTTC	CASSYSMGGVDGYTF
TRBV2	TRBJ2-1	TRBD1	many	TGTGCCAGCAGTCGCCGGGGACAGGGGGGTGAGCAGTTCTTC	CASSRRGQGGEQFF
TRBV5-1	TRBJ1-1	-	many	TGCGCCAGCAGCTTGGTAGGGACAAACACTGAAGCTTTCTTT	CASSLVGTNTEAFF
TRBV7-2	TRBJ2-3	TRBD2	many	TGTGCCAGCAGTTCGCGGGGGAGAAGCACAGATACGCAGTATTTT	CASSSRGRSTDTQYF
TRBV5-1	TRBJ1-1	TRBD1	many	TGCGCCAGCAGAAGAGGGACAGAGGTTGAAGCTTTCTTT	CASRRGTEVEAFF
TRBV3-1	TRBJ2-3	-	many	TGTGCCAGCAGCCAGGAGGGGAGAACAGATACGCAGTATTTT	CASSQEGRTDTQYF
TRBV11-2	TRBJ2-5	-	many	TGTGCCAGCAGCGCAGGGATGGACAGCTACCAAGAGACCCAGTACTTC	CASSAGMDSYQETQYF
TRBV12-3/TRBV12-4	TRBJ2-1	-	many	TGTGCCAGCAGTGAATACAATGAGCAGTTCTTC	CASSEYNEQFF
TRBV12-5	TRBJ1-4	TRBD1	many	TGTGCTAGTGGTTTGCTGACAGGGAATGAAAAACTGTTTTTT	CASGLLTGNEKLFF
TRBV30	TRBJ2-1	-	few	TGTGCCTGGAGTGGGGAAACCTCCTACAATGAGCAGTTCTTC	CAWSGETSYNEQFF
TRBV7-3	TRBJ2-2	-	many	TGTGCCAGCAGCTTGACCAGCATGGAACAAGGCGGGGAGCTGTTTTTT	CASSLTSMEQGGELFF
TRBV7-9	TRBJ2-6	TRBD1	few	TGTGCCAGCAGTGAAACAGGGGATTTCTCTGGGGCCAACGTCCTGACTTTC	CASSETGDFSGANVLTF
TRBV20-1	TRBJ1-2	-	few	TGCAGTGCTAGAGACTTTTGGGGAGCCCAGGGGACCCTCAACTATGGCTACACCTTC	CSARDFWGAQGTLNYGYTF
TRBV7-6	TRBJ1-5	-	many	TGTGCCAGCAGTCTTAGTTCGGGCTTCAATCAGCCCCAGCATTTT	CASSLSSGFNQPQHF
TRBV10-3	TRBJ1-3	TRBD1	many	TGTGCCATCAGTCGGGACAGGGATGGAAACACCATATATTTT	CAISRDRDGNTIYF
TRBV20-1	TRBJ2-1	-	many	TGCAGCCTACTGGGGCATGAGCAGTTCTTC	CSLLGHEQFF
TRBV7-9	TRBJ2-1	TRBD2	few	TGTGCCAGCAGCGTAGGGACTAGCTGGATCGATGAGCAGTTCTTC	CASSVGTSWIDEQFF
TRBV5-1	TRBJ2-1	TRBD2	many	TGCGCCAGCGGCGGCGGGAGCTCCTACAATGAGCAGTTCTTC	CASGGGSSYNEQFF
TRBV20-1	TRBJ2-3	TRBD1	many	TGCAGTGCCACCGAGGGGGCTAGCACAGATACGCAGTATTTT	CSATEGASTDTQYF
TRBV7-2	TRBJ2-1	TRBD2	-	TGTGCCAGCAGCCCCCGAGCGAGCGGGGGCGACAATGAGCAGTTCTTC	CASSPRASGGDNEQFF
TRBV4-1	TRBJ2-3	-	many	TGCGCCAGCAGCCAAGTTCTGAGGACTAGCACAGATACGCAGTATTTT	CASSQVLRTSTDTQYF
TRBV10-3	TRBJ2-3	TRBD2	few	TGTGCCATCAGGCCGGGACTAGCGGGGGGGCTATCCGTGACAGATACGCAGTATTTT	CAIRPGLAGGLSVTDTQYF
TRBV19	TRBJ1-1	-	-	TGTGCCAGTATCACCGGCTATAACACTGAAGCTTTCTTT	CASITGYNTEAFF
TRBV2	TRBJ2-1	-	many	TGTGCCAGCAGGACACGAGTAAGGGGGGTGGACTACAATGAGCAGTTCTTC	CASRTRVRGVDYNEQFF
TRBV7-2	TRBJ1-1	-	-	TGTGCCAGCAGCTTAGGCGGGGTCCTTTACACTGAAGCTTTCTTT	CASSLGGVLYTEAFF
TRBV11-1	TRBJ1-1	TRBD1	few	TGTGCCAGCAGCTTGACAGGGGTCACTGAAGCTTTCTTT	CASSLTGVTEAFF
TRBV5-5	TRBJ2-7	-	many	TGTGCCAGCAGCTTGGCCGTGGACTCCTCATACGAGCAGTACTTC	CASSLAVDSSYEQYF
TRBV18	TRBJ2-3	-	many	TGTGCCAGCTCACCTAATCCCCGATCCACAGATACGCAGTATTTT	CASSPNPRSTDTQYF
TRBV5-4	TRBJ2-3	-	many	TGTGCCAGCAGCTTTACCGGGACCCTAAGCACAGATACGCAGTATTTT	CASSFTGTLSTDTQYF
TRBV2	TRBJ1-2	TRBD1	many	TGTGCCAGCAGTGATCGGGCAGGGGGTTTTGGCTACACCTTC	CASSDRAGGFGYTF
TRBV5-5	TRBJ2-7	TRBD2	few	TGTGCCAGCAGCTTGGCCCTAGCGGGGGGGTACGAGCAGTACTTC	CASSLALAGGYEQYF
TRBV20-1	TRBJ2-3	-	many	TGCAGTGCTCCACTAAGTCCGGGGGGCTCTAGCACAGATACGCAGTATTTT	CSAPLSPGGSSTDTQYF
TRBV6-1	TRBJ1-1	TRBD1	many	TGTGCCACCGCGATTGGACAGGGGGTTTATGTTAGGGCTTTCTTT	CATAIGQGVYVRAFF
TRBV14	TRBJ2-1	TRBD1	many	TGTGCCAGCAGCGGCCGGGACAGGGTGATCAATGAGCAGTTCTTC	CASSGRDRVINEQFF
TRBV12-3/TRBV12-4	TRBJ1-1	-	many	TGTGCCAGCAGTTTCGGGGCAGGGGCCGCTGAAGCTTTCTTT	CASSFGAGAAEAFF
TRBV12-3/TRBV12-4	TRBJ2-7	-	many	TGTGCCAGCAGTTTCGGTAGAGTCGGCCGCGAGCAGTACTTC	CASSFGRVGREQYF
TRBV30	TRBJ2-7	-	-	TGTGCCTGGAGTGAATCGGTCTACGAGCAGTACTTC	CAWSESVYEQYF
TRBV29-1	TRBJ2-5	-	-	TGCAGCGTTGAAGATGCACAGGAAATTCGGGCCCAGTACTTC	CSVEDAQEIRAQYF
TRBV6-1	TRBJ1-1	-	few	TGTGCCAGCAGTGACAATCTGTGGGCTGAAGCTTTCTTT	CASSDNLWAEAFF
TRBV12-3/TRBV12-4	TRBJ2-3	TRBD2	-	TGTGCCAGCAGTTTTCAGCCGGGGGGGTTCACAGATACGCAGTATTTT	CASSFQPGGFTDTQYF
TRBV29-1	TRBJ2-1	-	-	TGCAGCGTCCCCCAGTGGAGCTCCTACAATGAGCAGTTCTTC	CSVPQWSSYNEQFF
TRBV15	TRBJ1-1	-	many	TGTGCCACCAGCATACTGGCGATGGGGGAAGCTTTCTTT	CATSILAMGEAFF
TRBV7-3	TRBJ1-1	TRBD1	-	TGTGCCAGCAGATCCAGAGCGGGACAGGGAGAAGCTTTCTTT	CASRSRAGQGEAFF
TRBV27	TRBJ1-1	-	-	TGTGCCAGCAGCCCGTGGACAGACTCTAACACTGAAGCTTTCTTT	CASSPWTDSNTEAFF
TRBV2	TRBJ1-5	-	few	TGTGCCAGCAGTGCTTTAGGGGGAAATCAGCCCCAGCATTTT	CASSALGGNQPQHF
TRBV20-1	TRBJ2-7	TRBD1	many	TGCAGTGCTAGACCGACAGGGGCCTACGAGCAGTACTTC	CSARPTGAYEQYF
TRBV20-1	TRBJ1-1	-	few	TGCAGTGCTCGATCCTCGTCGGGGGACACTGAAGCTTTCTTT	CSARSSSGDTEAFF
TRBV20-1	TRBJ1-2	-	many	TGCAGTGCCCGCCCGGACTATGGCTACACCTTC	CSARPDYGYTF
TRBV3-1	TRBJ2-2	-	many	TGTGCCAGCAGCCAAGGGCTACAGGGCGGGGAGCTGTTTTTT	CASSQGLQGGELFF